The 12 T cell receptor beta chains listed next were all sequenced from one sample in a study of blood T cell repertoires in COVID-19. Sequencing used immunoSEQ multiplex PCR; TCRdb keeps in-frame clones, though not all of them. Of under 200,000 clones in the sample, 75% to 90% were seen once. The sample comprised PBMCs or T cells enriched from blood (not recorded which). Every receptor here comes from a woman aged 18-29 years who had recovered from COVID-19.

The V gene is TRBV7-3, the J gene TRBJ2-3, with TRBD2 matching 8 bases. The germline V gene has CDR1 SGHTA and CDR2 FQGTGA. V gave up 3 bases and J gave up 1 base; unmatched junction bases: 3. The CDR3 has 15 residues. In nucleotides, the CDR3 is TGTGCCAGCAGCTTGAATAGCGGGGGCACAGATACGCAGTATTTT. This sequence encodes CASSLNSGGTDTQYF.

This clone appeared a few times. The chain joins TRBV28 to TRBJ1-5, with D perhaps TRBD1 (6 bases). Germline-derived CDR1 and CDR2 are MDHEN and SYDVKM. The CDR3 runs to 16 residues. V gave up 3 bases and J gave up 3 bases, with 15 bases separating them. Here the CDR3 reads CASSFFGGGVNQPQHF. The CDR3 nucleotides are TGTGCCAGCAGTTTCTTTGGGGGCGGAGTCAATCAGCCCCAGCATTTT. Using reference TRBV28 and TRBJ1-5 for the parts outside the CDR3, the full variable domain is DVKVTQSSRYLVKRTGEKVFLECVQDMDHENMFWYRQDPGLGLRLIYFSYDVKMKEKGDIPEGYSVSREKKERFSLILESASTNQTSMYLCASSFFGGGVNQPQHFGDGTRLSIL.

The chain joins TRBV29-1 to TRBJ2-5; 8 bases map to TRBD1. J was trimmed by 1 base and V by 4 bases; bases with no gene match: 8. The germline V gene has CDR1 SQVTM and CDR2 ANQGSEA. The CDR3 loop spans 15 amino acids. The CDR3 DNA reads TGCAGCGTTGTTAGGCCAGGGGGCATCCAAGAGACCCAGTACTTC. It encodes CSVVRPGGIQETQYF.

The chain links TRBV24-1 to TRBJ2-1; perhaps TRBD1 as D (6 bases). CDR3 size: 12 residues. The V gene's germline CDR1 is KGHDR and CDR2 SFDVKD. The V end lost 6 bases, the J end lost 9 bases, and 11 bases lay between the germline ends. The chain's CDR3 is CATSNRAGEQFF. The DNA of the CDR3 is TGTGCCACCAGTAACAGGGCCGGTGAGCAGTTCTTC.

V gene TRBV20-1 combines with J gene TRBJ2-1; 10 bases are shared with TRBD2. The length of the CDR3 is 14 residues. Germline trimming cut 3 bases from V and 4 bases from J; bases unmatched to any gene: 3. Germline V gene data show CDR1 as DFQATT and CDR2 as SNEGSKA (reference sequence). This chain's CDR3 is CSASGLAAYNEQFF. The CDR3, as DNA: TGCAGTGCTAGTGGACTAGCGGCTTACAATGAGCAGTTCTTC.

J is TRBJ2-3 and V is TRBV6-5; D is perhaps TRBD2 (7 bases). The CDR3 sequence is 14 residues long. From germline, CDR1 is MNHEY and CDR2 SVGAGI. V was pared by 11 bases and J by 6 bases, with 21 bases between. CDR3: CACSLGEGGDTQYF. Written as DNA, the CDR3 is TGTGCCTGCTCCCTCGGAGAGGGGGGGGATACGCAGTATTTT.

The J gene is TRBJ2-3, the V gene TRBV5-1, with TRBD2 matching 10 bases. CDR1 is SGHRS and CDR2 is YFSETQ in the germline V gene. The J segment lost 1 base and the V segment lost 6 bases, leaving 5 bases of the junction unmatched. This CDR3 is 15 amino acids long. Written as DNA, the CDR3 is TGCGCCAGCATCGGGACTAGCGCTGGCACAGATACGCAGTATTTT. Its translation is CASIGTSAGTDTQYF.

The chain couples TRBV7-9 to TRBJ2-7, with 11 bases lining up with TRBD2. The germline V gene has CDR1 SEHNR and CDR2 FQNEAQ (reference sequence). V dropped 2 bases and J dropped 4; count of bases not matched to a gene: 7. The CDR3 runs to 16 residues. The CDR3 coding sequence is TGTGCCAGCAGCTTATATCTAGCGGGAGGCCGATACGAGCAGTACTTC. Encoded protein: CASSLYLAGGRYEQYF.

This sequence joins TRBV18 and TRBJ2-4; 12 bases agree with TRBD1. The ends lost 3 bases at V and 12 bases at J; junction bases unmatched: 6. CDR1 is KGHSH and CDR2 is LQKENI in the germline V gene. This CDR3 is built from 14 residues. The CDR3 is CASSPSGQGAGQYF. The CDR3, as DNA: TGTGCCAGCTCACCGTCGGGACAGGGGGCTGGTCAGTACTTC. Using reference TRBV18 and TRBJ2-4 for the parts outside the CDR3, the full variable domain is NAGVMQNPRHLVRRRGQEARLRCSPMKGHSHVYWYRQLPEEGLKFMVYLQKENIIDESGMPKERFSAEFPKEGPSILRIQQVVRGDSAAYFCASSPSGQGAGQYFGAGTRLSVL.

This clone has more than one count but fewer than ten. The chain couples TRBV30 to TRBJ1-5, with D perhaps TRBD1 (5 bases). The CDR3 has 15 residues. Germline CDR1 is GTSNPN and CDR2 is SVGIG (reference sequence). V was cut by 1 base and J by 9 bases, with 19 bases left in between. CDR3 in amino acids: CAWSGLYQGSGPQHF. The CDR3, as DNA: TGTGCCTGGAGTGGCCTTTATCAGGGTTCGGGGCCCCAGCATTTT.

The chain employs TRBV9 and TRBJ2-7; maybe TRBD2 (5 bases). The CDR3 extends over 13 amino acids. Germline-derived CDR1 and CDR2 are SGDLS and YYNGEE. V was cut by 4 bases and J by 3 bases, with 11 bases left in between. The CDR3 DNA follows: TGTGCCAGCAGCCCCGGGAACAACTACGAGCAGTACTTC. Translating gives CASSPGNNYEQYF.

V gene TRBV2 combines with J gene TRBJ2-7; tentative D call: TRBD2 (5 bases). Germline lookup yields CDR1 SNHLY and CDR2 FYNNEI. The CDR3 contains 14 residues. With 7 bases removed from V and 0 bases from J, the gap between germline ends came to 13 bases. In DNA form, the CDR3 reads TGTGCCAGCAAAATGACTACGAGCTCCTACGAGCAGTACTTC. Encoded protein: CASKMTTSSYEQYF.